This entry describes one T cell receptor beta chain. The entry originates in a study of technical replicates of blood from a few donors. Measured with immunoSEQ multiplex PCR; TCRdb has only the in-frame clones, and not every one. The table lists 84,000 or so clones, approximately 94% of them singletons. Germline V gene lookup returns CDR1 MNHEY and CDR2 SMNVEV (reference sequence). Losses at the gene ends were 4 bases for V and 2 bases for J; bases not matched to a gene: 3. The CDR3 is made up of 16 amino acids. The sequenced sample was T cells isolated from PBMCs. This chain links TRBV27 with TRBJ2-1; 12 bases agree with TRBD2. The receptor comes from a human donor in good health. The chain's CDR3 is CASSSLAGGPYNEQFF. CDR3 nucleotide sequence: TGTGCCAGCAGTTCCCTAGCGGGAGGGCCCTACAATGAGCAGTTCTTC.